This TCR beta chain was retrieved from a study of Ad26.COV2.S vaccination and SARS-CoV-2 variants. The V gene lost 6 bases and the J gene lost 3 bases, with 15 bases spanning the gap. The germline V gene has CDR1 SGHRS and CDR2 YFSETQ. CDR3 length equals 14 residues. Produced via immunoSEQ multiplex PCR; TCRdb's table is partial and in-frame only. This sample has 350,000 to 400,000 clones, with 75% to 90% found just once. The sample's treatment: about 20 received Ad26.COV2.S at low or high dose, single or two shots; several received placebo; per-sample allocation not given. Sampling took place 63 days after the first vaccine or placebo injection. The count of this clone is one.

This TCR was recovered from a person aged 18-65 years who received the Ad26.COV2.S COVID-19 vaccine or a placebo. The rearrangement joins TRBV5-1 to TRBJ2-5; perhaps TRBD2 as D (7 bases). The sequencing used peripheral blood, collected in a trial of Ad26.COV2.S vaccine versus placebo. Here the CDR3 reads CASTLGGPKETQYF. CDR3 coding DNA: TGCGCCAGCACCCTGGGGGGGCCTAAAGAGACCCAGTACTTC.